This TCR beta chain appears in the sequencing data of a study of tissue T cells after allogeneic stem cell transplantation. Study-wide results and caveats: Across patients, clones rarely overlapped, yet motif clusters were shared tissue-specifically.

CDR3 sequences, V/J genes, frequencies and template counts came from survey-depth TCRbeta sequencing. The table came from immunoSEQ multiplex PCR; TCRdb's copy has only in-frame clones and leaves some out. Of over 40,000 clones listed, about three quarters are singletons. The CDR3 contains 14 residues. CDR1 and CDR2 from the germline V gene are FNHDT and SITEND (reference sequence). The germline V and J ends were trimmed by 3 bases and 2 bases, with 9 bases remaining between them. Of note for this clone: The antigen is unknown. Mouse gene names apply. Read data end 1 residue before the CDR3 end; the end is taken from the germline J gene.

The genes are TRBV19 and TRBJ2-1; D might be TRBD1 or TRBD2, each matching 5 bases. The sequenced material came from sorted cells pooled from one or two spleens. The origin of this receptor is a pool of C57BL/6 mice in good health. CDR3 sequence: CASSTRGHYAEQFF. The CDR3 bases that were read are TGTGCCAGCAGTACGAGGGGACACTATGCTGAGCAGTTC.